The TCR beta chain under discussion was sequenced for a study of CD8 T cells in ankylosing spondylitis. General study findings and limits: Disease-linked clones were CD8+ and relatively rare in peripheral blood. Apparently characteristic of ankylosing spondylitis blood was a TCR beta motif (eight highly homologous variants). Some of the motif variants had earlier been found in reactive arthritis patients' fluid and blood.

About this clonotype itself: Its antigen is as yet unknown.

Trimming stripped 3 bases from V and 0 bases from J, with 9 bases between. The CDR3 runs 16 residues. Germline V CDR1 and CDR2: SGHTA, FQGNSA. Making use of molecular barcodes, quantitative 5'-RACE generated TCR beta libraries. TCRdb itself ran the 5' RACE reads through MiXCR, one entry per CDR3 protein. Of some 140,000 distinct CDR3 sequences in the sample, roughly 8.3% are singletons; the top ten hold about 7.3%. Specimen: synovial fluid, either unsorted or a sorted T cell fraction (not recorded which). The J gene is TRBJ2-6, the V gene TRBV7-2; D is perhaps TRBD2 (5 bases). This TCR came from a male donor with ankylosing spondylitis. The CDR3 sequence is CASSFRGSSGANVLTF. In nucleotides, the CDR3 is TGTGCCAGCAGCTTTCGGGGAAGCTCTGGGGCCAACGTCCTGACTTTC.